This T cell receptor beta chain was captured in a study of T-cell reconstitution after alpha-beta-depleted transplantation in children. Study-wide results and caveats: Several hundred expanded graft clones reportedly supplied alpha-beta T cells about two months after transplant. The main origin of T-cell counts and diversity one year after transplant was newly produced T cells. For some patients, TCRbeta diversity was high at day 60 because of recipient T cells and thymic progenitors that survived.

Unique molecular identifiers were built into the TCRbeta library. Each CDR3 protein is one row after TCRdb ran MiXCR on the PCR reads. Here the sample spans a few hundred thousand distinct CDR3 sequences, about a quarter being singletons. Turning to this clonotype: What it binds is not known.

Germline V gene lookup returns CDR1 SGHRS and CDR2 YFSETQ. The CDR3 is made up of 16 amino acids. V was clipped by 2 bases and J by 6 bases; unmatched bases: 6. The TCR was taken from a boy under three years old with Wiskott-Aldrich syndrome, due to receive a stem cell transplant. The sequencing here drew on PBMCs, taken before TCRalphabeta/CD19-depleted stem cell transplant. This chain links TRBV5-1 with TRBJ2-1; 12 nucleotides match TRBD2. The CDR3 reads CASSLGLAGPTNEQFF. The CDR3, as DNA: TGCGCCAGCAGCTTAGGACTAGCGGGACCCACCAATGAGCAGTTCTTC.